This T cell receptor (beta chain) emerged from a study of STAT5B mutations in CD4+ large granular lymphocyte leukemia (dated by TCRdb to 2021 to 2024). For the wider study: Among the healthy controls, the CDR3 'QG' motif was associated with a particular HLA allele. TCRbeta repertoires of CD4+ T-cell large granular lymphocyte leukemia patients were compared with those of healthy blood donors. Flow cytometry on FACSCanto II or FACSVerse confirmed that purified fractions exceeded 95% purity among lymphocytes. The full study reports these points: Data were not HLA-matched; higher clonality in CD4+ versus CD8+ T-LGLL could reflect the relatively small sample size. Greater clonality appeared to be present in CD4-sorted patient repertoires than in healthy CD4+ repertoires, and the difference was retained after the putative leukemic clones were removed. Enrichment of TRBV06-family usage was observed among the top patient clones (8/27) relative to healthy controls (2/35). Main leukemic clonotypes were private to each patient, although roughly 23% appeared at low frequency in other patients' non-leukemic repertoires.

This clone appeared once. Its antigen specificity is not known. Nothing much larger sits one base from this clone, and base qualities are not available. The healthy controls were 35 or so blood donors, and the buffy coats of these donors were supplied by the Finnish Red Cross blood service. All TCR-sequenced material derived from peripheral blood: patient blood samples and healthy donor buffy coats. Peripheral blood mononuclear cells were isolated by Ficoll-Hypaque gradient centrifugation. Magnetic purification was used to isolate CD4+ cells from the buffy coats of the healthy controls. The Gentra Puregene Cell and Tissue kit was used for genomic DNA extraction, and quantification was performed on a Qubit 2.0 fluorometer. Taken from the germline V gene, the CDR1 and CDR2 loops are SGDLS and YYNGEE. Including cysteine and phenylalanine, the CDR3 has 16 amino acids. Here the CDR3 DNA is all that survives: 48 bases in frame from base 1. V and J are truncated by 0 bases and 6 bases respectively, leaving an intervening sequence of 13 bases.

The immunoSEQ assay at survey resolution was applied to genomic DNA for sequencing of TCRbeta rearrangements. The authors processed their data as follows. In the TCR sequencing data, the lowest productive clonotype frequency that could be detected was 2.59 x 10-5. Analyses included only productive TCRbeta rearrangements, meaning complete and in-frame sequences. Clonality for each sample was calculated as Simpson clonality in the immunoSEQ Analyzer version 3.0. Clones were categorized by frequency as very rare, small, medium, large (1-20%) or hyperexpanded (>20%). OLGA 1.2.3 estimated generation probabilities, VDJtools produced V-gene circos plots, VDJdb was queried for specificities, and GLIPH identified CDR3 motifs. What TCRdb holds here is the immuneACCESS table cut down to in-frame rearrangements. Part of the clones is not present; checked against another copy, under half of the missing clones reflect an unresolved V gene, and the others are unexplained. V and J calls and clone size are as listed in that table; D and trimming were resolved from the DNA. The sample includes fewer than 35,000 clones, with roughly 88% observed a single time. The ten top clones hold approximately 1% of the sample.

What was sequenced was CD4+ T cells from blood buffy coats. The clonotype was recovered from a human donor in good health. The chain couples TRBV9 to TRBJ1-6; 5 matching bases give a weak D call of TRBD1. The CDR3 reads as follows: CASSVGAGGSNSPLHF. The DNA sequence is TGTGCCAGCAGCGTAGGGGCTGGGGGGTCTAATTCACCCCTCCACTTT.